A single sample gave rise to the 23 T cell receptor beta chains below, sequenced in a study of graft-versus-host responses after intestinal transplantation. Assay used: immunoSEQ multiplex PCR; TCRdb lists only in-frame clones, some missing. Seen here are over 55,000 clones, 84% observed once, and the top ten hold 0.35% to 0.5%. Antigen specificity for these receptors is unknown. Sequencing was performed on unstimulated CD4+ T cells sorted from spleen or lymph node cells, taken before transplant. Receptors were obtained from a human donor who was the organ donor for an intestinal transplant.

CDR3 amino acids: CASRPGTGNTEAFF. The CDR3 DNA reads TGTGCCAGCAGACCTGGGACAGGGAACACTGAAGCTTTCTTT. This rearrangement joins TRBV6-5 to TRBJ1-1; 8 nucleotides align to TRBD1. J lost 1 base, V lost 6 bases, and 4 bases had no gene match. This CDR3 is built from 14 residues. The germline V gene has CDR1 MNHEY and CDR2 SVGAGI.

The chain combines TRBV28 with TRBJ1-2, with 7 bases lining up with TRBD1. V gave up 4 bases and J gave up 5 bases; unmatched junction bases: 7. This CDR3 comprises 14 residues. CDR1 and CDR2 (germline): MDHEN, SYDVKM. The CDR3 loop reads CASSSEGAGYGYTF. The CDR3 nucleotides read TGTGCCAGCAGTTCCGAGGGGGCTGGGTATGGCTACACCTTC.

This chain joins TRBV7-9 and TRBJ2-7; 7 bases match TRBD2. There are 13 residues in the CDR3. CDR1 and CDR2 from the germline V gene are SEHNR and FQNEAQ (reference sequence). The trim removed 1 base at V and 5 bases at J, leaving 2 bases unmatched. The DNA of the CDR3 is TGTGCCAGCAGCTTAGGCCTAGCGGACGAGCAGTACGTC. This encodes CASSLGLADEQYV.

This chain joins TRBV6-5 and TRBJ1-5, with D hard to call. Germline V gene data show CDR1 as MNHEY and CDR2 as SVGAGI. With 2 bases removed from V and 1 base from J, the gap between germline ends came to 3 bases. The CDR3 contains 13 residues. The CDR3 DNA is TGTGCCAGCAGTTACCAGAGCAATCAGCCCCAGCATTTT. Translation gives CASSYQSNQPQHF.

The chain is built from TRBV7-9 and TRBJ1-1, with TRBD1 identical over 7 bases. CDR3 length equals 15 residues. J was trimmed by 3 bases and V by 5 bases; bases with no gene match: 9. Germline V gives CDR1 SEHNR, CDR2 FQNEAQ (reference sequence). The CDR3 is CASSDHRGVDTEAFF. The CDR3 DNA reads as TGTGCCAGCAGCGATCACAGGGGTGTCGACACTGAAGCTTTCTTT.

The chain uses TRBV25-1 and TRBJ1-4; D is possibly TRBD1 (5 bases). There are 14 residues in the CDR3. V lost 2 bases and J 7 bases, leaving 11 bases between the germline ends. Germline CDR1 MGHDK, CDR2 SYGVNS. CDR3 in amino acids: CASSEGGVGEKLFF. The CDR3 DNA sequence: TGTGCCAGCAGTGAAGGAGGGGTGGGTGAAAAACTGTTTTTT. The whole variable domain, filled in from reference TRBV25-1 and TRBJ1-4, reads EADIYQTPRYLVIGTGKKITLECSQTMGHDKMYWYQQDPGMELHLIHYSYGVNSTEKGDLSSESTVSRIRTEHFPLTLESARPSHTSQYLCASSEGGVGEKLFFGSGTQLSVL.

This clone appeared once. The chain uses TRBV15 and TRBJ2-3, with D unclear. Deletions cut 1 base from V and 3 bases from J, with 11 bases between. The germline gives CDR1 LNHNV, CDR2 YYDKDF (reference sequence). CDR3 size: 15 residues. The CDR3 spells CATSRGSTPTDTQYF. CDR3 coding DNA: TGTGCCACCAGCAGAGGTTCGACACCGACAGATACGCAGTATTTT.

This rearrangement joins TRBV19 to TRBJ1-2; unclear D gene. Germline CDR1 reads LNHDA; CDR2 reads SQIVND (reference sequence). The CDR3 has 12 residues. V gave up 5 bases and J gave up 4 bases, with 8 bases separating them. CDR3 coding DNA: TGTGCCAGTAGTGCAAGCCTCTATGGCTACACCTTC. Protein product: CASSASLYGYTF.

The chain's CDR3 is CASSSQGITEAFF. In nucleotides, the CDR3 is TGTGCCAGCAGCTCACAGGGTATCACTGAAGCTTTCTTT. The rearrangement links TRBV7-2 to TRBJ1-1; D perhaps matches TRBD1 (6 bases). This CDR3 contains 13 residues. Germline values: CDR1 SGHTA, CDR2 FQGNSA. V lost 4 bases to trimming and J lost 4 bases, with 10 bases between them.

This rearrangement joins TRBV6-1 to TRBJ1-1; D not resolved. The CDR3 spans 13 residues. Looked up from germline, CDR1 is MNHNS and CDR2 is SASEGT. V was trimmed by 2 bases and J by 5 bases, leaving 9 bases between them. CDR3 sequence reads: CASSEIRGTEAFF. CDR3 nucleotides: TGTGCCAGCAGTGAAATAAGAGGAACTGAAGCTTTCTTT.

This clone appeared once. The genes are TRBV4-2 and TRBJ1-6, with D perhaps TRBD1 (6 bases). CDR3 length equals 18 residues. Germline CDR1 LGHNA, CDR2 YNFKEQ. Trimming cost V 1 base and J 0 bases, with 13 bases left between them. CDR3 protein: CASSQGFRGSSYNSPLHF. The CDR3 DNA sequence: TGTGCCAGCAGCCAAGGGTTCAGGGGCAGCTCCTATAATTCACCCCTCCACTTT.

CDR3 nucleotide sequence: TGTGCCAGCAGTTCCCCCGCCAGGGGTGGGGGCGGCTACACCTTC. This sequence encodes CASSSPARGGGGYTF. V gene TRBV6-5 combines with J gene TRBJ1-2, with D maybe TRBD1 (6 bases). This CDR3 has 15 amino acids. V was clipped by 4 bases and J by 8 bases, with 20 bases between them. Germline CDR1 MNHEY, CDR2 SVGAGI.

This chain uses TRBV5-6 with TRBJ2-7; 10 bases are shared with TRBD1. Looked up from germline, CDR1 is SGHDT and CDR2 is YYEEEE. The CDR3 is made up of 14 amino acids. V shed 4 bases, J shed 5 bases, and the junction held 6 bases outside the gene matches. The CDR3 DNA is TGTGCCAGCAGCCGACAGGGGGCGCGCAACGAGCAGTACGTC. It yields the protein CASSRQGARNEQYV.

The rearrangement uses TRBV6-5 and TRBJ1-2; no definite D call. The CDR3 runs to 14 residues. Germline V gene sequence: CDR1 MNHEY, CDR2 SVGAGI. Trimming stripped 6 bases from V and 7 bases from J, with 18 bases between. In DNA form, the CDR3 reads TGTGCCAGCAGCGCCATTGTTGGCTCCCTTGGCTACACCTTC. This translates into CASSAIVGSLGYTF.

The chain uses TRBV6-5 and TRBJ1-2; the match to TRBD1 covers 9 bases. V dropped 4 bases and J dropped 8; count of bases not matched to a gene: 5. The CDR3 length is 13 residues. The germline V gene encodes CDR1 MNHEY and CDR2 SVGAGI. CDR3 nucleotides: TGTGCCAGCAGTTGGGGACAGGGTTGGGGCTACACCTTC. Translating it yields CASSWGQGWGYTF.

The V and J genes are TRBV12-5 and TRBJ2-5; possibly TRBD1 for D (5 bases). The CDR3 totals 13 residues. The V end lost 2 bases, the J end lost 11 bases, and 15 bases lay between the germline ends. Germline CDR1 reads LGHNT; CDR2 reads FRNRAP. The CDR3, as DNA: TGTGCTAGTGGTTTGCCACAGGACCAGAAACAGTACTTC. Protein sequence: CASGLPQDQKQYF.

The chain carries TRBV18 and TRBJ2-6; the D gene is possibly TRBD1 (6 bases). Germline CDR1 KGHSH, CDR2 LQKENI. The CDR3 length is 20 residues. With 2 bases removed from V and 0 bases from J, the gap between germline ends came to 20 bases. CDR3 sequence reads: CASSPNIVRQDISGANVLTF. The DNA for the CDR3 is TGTGCCAGCTCACCAAACATTGTCCGACAGGACATCTCTGGGGCCAACGTCCTGACTTTC. The full variable domain, with the rest looked up from reference TRBV18 and TRBJ2-6, is NAGVMQNPRHLVRRRGQEARLRCSPMKGHSHVYWYRQLPEEGLKFMVYLQKENIIDESGMPKERFSAEFPKEGPSILRIQQVVRGDSAAYFCASSPNIVRQDISGANVLTFGAGSRLTVL.

The chain combines TRBV6-5 with TRBJ2-4; 8 bases agree with TRBD1. The CDR3 is 15 residues long. J lost 6 bases, V lost 4 bases, and 8 bases had no gene match. CDR1 is MNHEY and CDR2 is SVGAGI in the germline V gene. In DNA, the CDR3 is TGTGCCAGCAGTTCGACGGCCGACAGGGGAAACATTCAGTACTTC. Its translation is CASSSTADRGNIQYF.

The rearrangement uses TRBV19 and TRBJ1-2; 9 bases line up with TRBD1. The V segment lost 5 bases and the J segment 3 bases; nucleotides outside the gene matches: 7. The CDR3 totals 15 residues. Germline CDR1 reads LNHDA; CDR2 reads SQIVND (reference sequence). The CDR3 is CASSHPRDRDYGYTF. In nucleotides, the CDR3 is TGTGCCAGTAGTCACCCTCGGGACAGGGACTATGGCTACACCTTC.

The J gene is TRBJ1-5, the V gene TRBV28; weak D call: TRBD1 (5 bases). V lost 6 bases, J lost 1 base, and 16 bases lay in between. Germline lookup yields CDR1 MDHEN and CDR2 SYDVKM. CDR3 size: 16 residues. The CDR3 sequence: CASRRDFGGSNQPQHF. The CDR3 DNA sequence: TGTGCCAGCAGGAGAGATTTCGGGGGGAGCAATCAGCCCCAGCATTTT.

The J gene is TRBJ2-1, the V gene TRBV7-3, with TRBD2 matching 8 bases. J was trimmed by 4 bases and V by 0 bases; bases with no gene match: 2. Germline-derived CDR1 and CDR2 are SGHTA and FQGTGA. This CDR3 has 15 amino acids. CDR3 loop: CASSLTSGDYNEQFF. CDR3 nucleotides: TGTGCCAGCAGCTTAACTAGCGGGGATTACAATGAGCAGTTCTTC.

This clone occurred once. The chain couples TRBV2 to TRBJ1-3; D might be TRBD1 (6 bases). V gave up 7 bases and J gave up 14 bases, with 18 bases separating them. Germline loops: CDR1 SNHLY, CDR2 FYNNEI. CDR3 length: 12 amino acids. CDR3 nucleotides: TGTGCCAGCACGGAAGGGGGTGTATTTTTATATTTT. Translated: CASTEGGVFLYF.

This clone appeared a single time. The rearrangement uses TRBV28 and TRBJ1-1; 8 bases map to TRBD1. J was trimmed by 1 base and V by 10 bases; bases with no gene match: 8. CDR3 length: 14 residues. Germline V lookup: CDR1 MDHEN, CDR2 SYDVKM. In DNA, the CDR3 is TGTGCCACGGACAGGGAGGTGGGGAACACTGAAGCTTTCTTT. Protein sequence: CATDREVGNTEAFF.